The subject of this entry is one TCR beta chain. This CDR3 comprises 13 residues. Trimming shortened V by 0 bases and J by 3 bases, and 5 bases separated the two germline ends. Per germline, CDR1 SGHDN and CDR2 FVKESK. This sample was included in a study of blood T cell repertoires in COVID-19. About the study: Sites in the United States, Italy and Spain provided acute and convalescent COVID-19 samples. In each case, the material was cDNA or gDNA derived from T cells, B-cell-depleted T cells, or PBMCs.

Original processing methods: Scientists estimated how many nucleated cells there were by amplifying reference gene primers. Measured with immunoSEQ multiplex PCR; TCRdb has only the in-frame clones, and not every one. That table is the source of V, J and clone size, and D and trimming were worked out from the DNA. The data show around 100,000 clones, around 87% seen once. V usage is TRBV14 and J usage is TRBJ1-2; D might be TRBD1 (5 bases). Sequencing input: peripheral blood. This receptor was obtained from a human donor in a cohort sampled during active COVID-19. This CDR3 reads CASSQDRDYGYTF. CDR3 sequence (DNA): TGTGCCAGCAGCCAAGACAGGGACTATGGCTACACCTTC. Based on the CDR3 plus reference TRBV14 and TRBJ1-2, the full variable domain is EAGVTQFPSHSVIEKGQTVTLRCDPISGHDNLYWYRRVMGKEIKFLLHFVKESKQDESGMPNNRFLAERTGGTYSTLKVQPAELEDSGVYFCASSQDRDYGYTFGSGTRLTVV.